This T cell receptor (beta chain) was observed in a study of patients and donors after allogeneic stem cell transplantation. With V trimmed by 7 bases and J by 4 bases, 13 bases remained unmatched. The CDR3 is made up of 17 amino acids. Germline values: CDR1 KGHDR, CDR2 SFDVKD. Only a few counts were recorded for this clonotype. TCRdb reprocessed the RT-PCR reads via MiXCR and lists one record per CDR3 protein. The sample includes about 410,000 distinct CDR3 sequences, under 20% of them seen just once. Source material: blood, either unsorted or a sorted T cell fraction (not recorded which). The sequence came from a human donor who was either an allogeneic HSCT recipient or a stem cell or donor lymphocyte infusion donor (not recorded which). It is not recorded whose cells these are; they may come from a transplant donor. This chain connects TRBV24-1 to TRBJ2-5; 11 nucleotides align to TRBD2. CDR3 nucleotide sequence: TGTGCCACCAGCGGGGGTAGCGGGAGGGCCTCGCGAGAGACCCAGTACTTC. It encodes CATSGGSGRASRETQYF.